The 21 T cell receptor beta chains below all came from one sample that was sequenced in a study of cytomegalovirus exposure and HLA in healthy donors. Profiled with immunoSEQ multiplex PCR; TCRdb holds only in-frame clones, not every one. The data hold about 120,000 clones, with more than 85% observed a single time. Sample: PBMCs. Receptors were obtained from a man aged 18 to 29 in good health and CMV-seropositive.

The V and J genes are TRBV7-2 and TRBJ1-5, with a tentative D call TRBD1 (6 bases). The CDR3 sequence is 16 residues long. V lost 3 bases and J lost 0, with 12 bases in between. From germline, CDR1 is SGHTA and CDR2 FQGNSA. This CDR3 is CASSLMGARSNQPQHF. For the CDR3, the DNA is TGTGCCAGCAGCTTGATGGGGGCCCGTAGCAATCAGCCCCAGCATTTT.

The chain carries TRBV2 and TRBJ2-3; D is uncertain. The CDR3 has 12 amino acids. Germline values: CDR1 SNHLY, CDR2 FYNNEI. V lost 4 bases and J 4 bases, leaving 6 bases between the germline ends. CDR3 nucleotides: TGTGCCAGCAGTGCCCTAGCAGATACGCAGTATTTT. Translating it yields CASSALADTQYF.

This clone has just one count. This chain connects TRBV5-4 to TRBJ2-3; 8 nucleotides align to TRBD2. CDR3 size: 15 residues. V lost 0 bases to trimming and J lost 6 bases; unmatched junction nucleotides: 6. Germline CDR1 reads SGHNT; CDR2 reads YYREEE (reference sequence). CDR3 amino acids: CASSLVTSGPDTQYF. The CDR3 nucleotides are TGTGCCAGCAGCTTGGTAACTAGCGGCCCTGATACGCAGTATTTT.

The CDR3, as DNA: TGTGCCAGCAGTCAAAACCAAGAGACCCAGTACTTC. This encodes CASSQNQETQYF. The gene calls are TRBV2 and TRBJ2-5; D uncertain. There are 12 residues in the CDR3. Germline V gene sequence: CDR1 SNHLY, CDR2 FYNNEI. V was cut by 5 bases and J by 0 bases, with 4 bases left in between.

This chain uses TRBV7-9 with TRBJ2-1; TRBD2 matches 13 bases. V lost 4 bases to trimming and J lost 5 bases; unmatched junction nucleotides: 8. CDR3 size: 17 residues. Germline V gene lookup returns CDR1 SEHNR and CDR2 FQNEAQ (reference sequence). The CDR3 region is CASSSTSGGAMDNEQFF. The CDR3 DNA reads TGTGCCAGCAGCTCAACTAGCGGGGGGGCTATGGACAATGAGCAGTTCTTC. The variable domain in full, completed from reference TRBV7-9 and TRBJ2-1, reads DTGVSQNPRHKITKRGQNVTFRCDPISEHNRLYWYRQTLGQGPEFLTYFQNEAQLEKSRLLSDRFSAERPKGSFSTLEIQRTEQGDSAMYLCASSSTSGGAMDNEQFFGPGTRLTVL.

The J gene is TRBJ2-5, the V gene TRBV4-3; a possible D gene is TRBD2 (5 bases). Germline CDR1 and CDR2: LGHNA and YSLEER. The CDR3 is 13 amino acids. V gave up 3 bases and J gave up 5 bases, with 10 bases separating them. Here the CDR3 reads CASSQGVGETQYF. The DNA for the CDR3 is TGCGCCAGCAGCCAGGGAGTCGGGGAGACCCAGTACTTC.

The chain has TRBV10-3 and TRBJ1-3; weak D call: TRBD1 (6 bases). Per the germline V gene, CDR1 is ENHRY and CDR2 is SYGVKD. The CDR3 is 16 residues long. Between the trimmed V and J ends, which lost 6 bases and 1 base, there was a span of 16 bases. This chain's CDR3 is CAIRRGTPASGNTIYF. The CDR3 bases are TGTGCCATCAGGAGGGGGACACCAGCTTCTGGAAACACCATATATTTT.

J is TRBJ1-2 and V is TRBV30; D remains unclear. Germline V lookup: CDR1 GTSNPN, CDR2 SVGIG (reference sequence). Trimming removed 2 bases from V and 4 bases from J, with 14 bases in between. This CDR3 region has 14 residues. CDR3 in amino acids: CAWSLLGLPYGYTF. In nucleotides, the CDR3 is TGTGCCTGGAGTTTGCTAGGTTTACCCTATGGCTACACCTTC.

The chain links TRBV21-1 to TRBJ1-5; the table's D call, TRBD1, was not checked against the DNA. TRBV21-1 is an annotated pseudogene. This CDR3 has 17 residues. The CDR3 nucleotides are TGTGCCAGCAGCACCGGACAAGGCAACTTTAGCAATCAGCCCCAGCATTTT. It encodes CASSTGQGNFSNQPQHF.

The rearrangement uses TRBV29-1 and TRBJ1-1; 8 positions match TRBD1. V lost 7 bases to trimming and J lost 0 bases; unmatched junction nucleotides: 7. Germline-derived CDR1 and CDR2 are SQVTM and ANQGSEA. The CDR3 runs to 14 residues. The CDR3 sequence is CSGDRQGLNTEAFF. CDR3 in DNA: TGCAGCGGGGACCGACAGGGGTTGAACACTGAAGCTTTCTTT.

The J gene is TRBJ2-5, the V gene TRBV11-2; the match to TRBD2 covers 8 bases. The CDR3 is 19 amino acids. V gave up 0 bases and J gave up 2 bases; unmatched junction bases: 14. The germline V gene encodes CDR1 SGHAT and CDR2 FQNNGV. CDR3 coding DNA: TGTGCCAGCAGCTTAGAAGTGAGAAGAGCGGGGGCTTCACAAGAGACCCAGTACTTC. Translating it yields CASSLEVRRAGASQETQYF.

The rearrangement uses TRBV9 and TRBJ1-2; 12 nucleotides line up with TRBD1. Per the germline V gene, CDR1 is SGDLS and CDR2 is YYNGEE. V lost 5 bases and J lost 0; bases outside the gene matches: 5. This CDR3 has 16 residues. The CDR3 DNA is TGTGCCAGCAGGGGGACAGGGGGCATCACTAACTATGGCTACACCTTC. Protein: CASRGTGGITNYGYTF.

The rearrangement joins TRBV7-6 to TRBJ2-3, with 7 bases aligning to TRBD2. J was trimmed by 4 bases and V by 3 bases; bases with no gene match: 10. This CDR3 is 16 amino acids long. Germline CDR1 and CDR2: SGHVS and FNYEAQ. The CDR3 protein is CASSFLAGAGSDTQYF. The DNA of the CDR3 is TGTGCCAGCAGCTTTTTAGCGGGCGCGGGGTCAGATACGCAGTATTTT.

The chain links TRBV11-2 to TRBJ1-5, with TRBD1 as a possible D gene (5 bases). Trimming removed 5 bases at V and 5 bases at J, with 13 bases between. The CDR3 has 14 amino acids. Germline CDR1 SGHAT, CDR2 FQNNGV. The CDR3: CASSAGPEDQPQHF. CDR3 coding DNA: TGTGCCAGCAGCGCGGGACCGGAAGATCAGCCCCAGCATTTT. The entire variable domain, with the rest obtained from reference TRBV11-2 and TRBJ1-5, is as follows: EAGVAQSPRYKIIEKRQSVAFWCNPISGHATLYWYQQILGQGPKLLIQFQNNGVVDDSQLPKDRFSAERLKGVDSTLKIQPAKLEDSAVYLCASSAGPEDQPQHFGDGTRLSIL.

The genes are TRBV19 and TRBJ1-4; no clear D gene. Germline V lookup: CDR1 LNHDA, CDR2 SQIVND (reference sequence). This CDR3 region has 14 residues. Trimming removed 2 bases at V and 4 bases at J, with 8 bases between. The DNA of the CDR3 is TGTGCCAGTAGTATAACGGGGAATAATGAAAAACTGTTTTTT. Translating it yields CASSITGNNEKLFF.

The chain links TRBV2 to TRBJ2-7; 9 bases are shared with TRBD2. CDR3 length: 14 residues. CDR1 and CDR2 from the germline V gene are SNHLY and FYNNEI. J was trimmed by 0 bases and V by 7 bases; bases with no gene match: 4. The DNA for the CDR3 is TGTGCCAGCATTAGGACTAGCGCCTCCTACGAGCAGTACTTC. Its protein product is CASIRTSASYEQYF.

CDR3 coding DNA: TGCGCCAGCAGCTTGGCCAGGGGAAACACCGGGGAGCTGTTTTTT. It is translated as CASSLARGNTGELFF. The V gene is TRBV5-1, the J gene TRBJ2-2; D perhaps matches TRBD1 (6 bases). Germline V gene lookup returns CDR1 SGHRS and CDR2 YFSETQ. The V and J ends lost 0 bases and 2 bases respectively, with 8 bases between them. The CDR3 spans 15 residues.

The V and J genes are TRBV28 and TRBJ1-3, with 7 bases fitting TRBD1. This CDR3 comprises 16 residues. V trimming: 6 bases; J trimming: 0 bases; junction bases outside the gene matches: 8. Looked up from germline, CDR1 is MDHEN and CDR2 is SYDVKM. The CDR3 region has the DNA TGTGCCAGCAGGAGCACAGGGGACCCCTCTGGAAACACCATATATTTT. Translated: CASRSTGDPSGNTIYF.

This chain joins TRBV19 and TRBJ1-1; no reliable D call. CDR1 is LNHDA and CDR2 is SQIVND in the germline V gene (reference sequence). The V end was cut by 1 base, the J end by 2 bases, with 8 bases between. The CDR3 covers 14 residues. The CDR3: CASSIGGFNTEAFF. For the CDR3, the DNA is TGTGCCAGTAGTATAGGCGGTTTTAACACTGAAGCTTTCTTT.

V usage is TRBV28 and J usage is TRBJ1-1; D is unclear. Germline CDR1 reads MDHEN; CDR2 reads SYDVKM. V was cut by 2 bases and J by 5 bases, with 6 bases left in between. This CDR3 has 12 residues. The CDR3 protein is CASSLVGTEAFF. In DNA, the CDR3 is TGTGCCAGCAGTTTAGTCGGGACTGAAGCTTTCTTT.

This clone was counted once. The chain uses TRBV19 and TRBJ1-1; TRBD1 is a possible D gene (5 bases). Trimming cost V 3 bases and J 10 bases, with 15 bases left between them. CDR1 and CDR2 (germline): LNHDA, SQIVND (reference sequence). This CDR3 has 13 amino acids. The CDR3 reads CASSMRWGDPAFF. CDR3 bases: TGTGCCAGTAGTATGAGGTGGGGGGATCCAGCTTTCTTT.